This T cell receptor (beta chain) was documented in a study of shared T cell receptors in the human thymus. The CDR3 is 18 amino acids. The ends lost 3 bases at V and 5 bases at J; junction bases unmatched: 12. Germline V gene sequence: CDR1 LGHNA, CDR2 YNFKEQ. Here immunoSEQ multiplex PCR was the method, and the copy in TCRdb shows in-frame clones only, minus some. This table has more than 550,000 clones, around 87% appearing once. The sample was also linked to a second study, of human thymus T cells. That source notes: Corrective surgery for congenital heart defects was being performed on the healthy Finnish infants who were the donors. Resected material from corrective heart surgery provided the thymus tissue analysed. An apparent bias in V and J gene usage was seen in thymic and blood repertoires.

Sequences were obtained from thymocytes. This clonotype was sampled from a boy under two years old with a congenital heart defect. The gene calls are TRBV4-2 and TRBJ2-5, with TRBD2 matching over 13 bases. The DNA of the CDR3 is TGTGCCAGCAGCCAGAAGGAGACTAGCGGGGGGCCGCGGGAGACCCAGTACTTC. It translates to CASSQKETSGGPRETQYF.